Sequencing of this T cell receptor (beta chain) was carried out in a study of beta chain features in type 1 diabetes. General study findings and limits: Within each of all four CD4+ subsets, Type 1 diabetes patients had TCRB CDR3s that were moderately but significantly shorter. Shorter templates might be favored by PCR, equally in patients and controls.

Per germline, CDR1 SGHDN and CDR2 FVKESK. This CDR3 has 13 amino acids. With 7 bases clipped from V and 0 bases from J, the junction kept 3 bases outside the gene matches. Expressed TCRB transcripts were sequenced because the entire RNA isolate underwent reverse transcription. It was found that naive, central memory and regulatory T cell samples averaged about 4 million reads. The repertoire was sequenced with immunoSEQ multiplex PCR; TCRdb's copy has only in-frame clones and lacks some. Of around 600,000 clones in the sample, around 12% were seen once. The single heparinised draw taken from each donor contained approximately 100 mL of blood on average. Each population that was sorted was more than 98% pure. As regards this clone: Antigen specificity is unknown.

The genes are TRBV14 and TRBJ2-7; 7 bases line up with TRBD2. The sample comprised naive CD4+ T cells from blood. The clonotype was recovered from a man in his thirties or forties with type 1 diabetes. Here the CDR3 reads CASNRDYSYEQYF. Here the CDR3 DNA reads TGTGCCAGCAACCGGGACTACTCCTACGAGCAGTACTTC.